This note documents a single T cell receptor beta chain sequence. These data come from a study of T cell changes during pregnancy in multiple sclerosis. TCRdb keeps only in-frame clones here, not all; method: immunoSEQ multiplex PCR. The sample lists 15,000 to 20,000 clones, 88% occurring once. This sequence was found in a female donor in good health, enrolled as a control in a pregnancy study. Here the sequenced sample was CD8+ T cells from peripheral blood mononuclear cells, taken after pregnancy.

This CDR3 is CASSLTGDTDTQYF. CDR3 coding DNA: TGTGCCAGCAGTTTAACCGGAGACACAGATACGCAGTATTTT. The chain joins TRBV27 to TRBJ2-3; D is unclear. CDR1 MNHEY and CDR2 SMNVEV come from the germline V gene (reference sequence). This CDR3 is 14 amino acids long. V was clipped by 2 bases and J by 2 bases, with 8 bases between them.